Shown below are 31 T cell receptor beta chains from a single sample sequenced in a study of coeliac disease. The data were produced by immunoSEQ multiplex PCR, yet TCRdb's version contains in-frame clones alone and is incomplete. The profile shows 3,000 to 3,500 clones, 55% to 65% of them singletons. What was sequenced was lymphocytes from the gut lamina propria. These receptors all stem from a woman in her forties or fifties without celiac disease.

The chain joins TRBV6-6 to TRBJ1-1, with unresolved D. Per germline, CDR1 MNHNY and CDR2 SVGAGI (reference sequence). The CDR3 contains 13 residues. V lost 2 bases and J lost 5, with 9 bases in between. The CDR3 sequence is CASSYESRTEAFF. CDR3 nucleotide sequence: TGTGCCAGCAGTTACGAGAGCAGGACTGAAGCTTTCTTT.

This clone was counted a single time. The gene calls are TRBV5-1 and TRBJ1-2; 11 bases map to TRBD1. Germline CDR1 and CDR2: SGHRS and YFSETQ. The CDR3 sequence is 14 residues long. V was clipped by 4 bases and J by 5 bases; unmatched bases: 4. The CDR3 bases are TGCGCCAGCAGCGCCGGGACAGGGGGATATGGCTACACCTTC. As protein: CASSAGTGGYGYTF.

The chain employs TRBV28 and TRBJ2-3; TRBD1 is a possible D gene (5 bases). The CDR3 totals 17 residues. CDR1 MDHEN and CDR2 SYDVKM come from the germline V gene. The V end lost 6 bases, the J end lost 1 base, and 20 bases lay between the germline ends. The CDR3 bases are TGTGCCAGCAGGGGGTGGGGCGAAAATTATGGCACAGATACGCAGTATTTT. Amino acid sequence: CASRGWGENYGTDTQYF. The whole variable domain, remainder taken from reference TRBV28 and TRBJ2-3, is DVKVTQSSRYLVKRTGEKVFLECVQDMDHENMFWYRQDPGLGLRLIYFSYDVKMKEKGDIPEGYSVSREKKERFSLILESASTNQTSMYLCASRGWGENYGTDTQYFGPGTRLTVL.

The rearrangement joins TRBV7-2 to TRBJ2-1; tentative D call: TRBD2 (5 bases). The CDR3 is 13 residues long. The V end was cut by 1 base, the J end by 9 bases, with 10 bases between. Germline V gives CDR1 SGHTA, CDR2 FQGNSA. This CDR3 reads CASSLVGAGEQFF. In nucleotides, the CDR3 is TGTGCCAGCAGCTTAGTGGGTGCGGGTGAGCAGTTCTTC.

The chain uses TRBV19 and TRBJ2-1; no clear D. Germline CDR1 is LNHDA and CDR2 is SQIVND (reference sequence). Deletions cut 5 bases from V and 12 bases from J, with 11 bases between. CDR3 length equals 11 residues. The CDR3 region is CASSDRTGQFF. CDR3 DNA sequence: TGTGCCAGTAGTGATAGAACGGGGCAGTTCTTC.

The J gene is TRBJ1-1, the V gene TRBV9; tentatively, D is TRBD1 (6 bases). This CDR3 comprises 13 residues. V lost 9 bases, J lost 2 bases, and 14 bases lay in between. Germline CDR1 SGDLS, CDR2 YYNGEE. The CDR3 is CATATGPNTEAFF. In nucleotides, the CDR3 is TGTGCCACCGCGACAGGACCTAACACTGAAGCTTTCTTT.

This clone ranks as medium-sized. The chain uses TRBV25-1 and TRBJ2-6, with a weak D call TRBD1 (5 bases). This CDR3 has 14 residues. Germline V gene lookup returns CDR1 MGHDK and CDR2 SYGVNS. V was shortened by 7 bases and J by 0 bases, with 7 bases between the two germline ends. The CDR3 loop is CASIDSSGANVLTF. The CDR3 nucleotides are TGTGCCAGCATTGACAGCTCTGGGGCCAACGTCCTGACTTTC.

This clone was observed a few times. The chain employs TRBV19 and TRBJ2-6; D gene ambiguous. The CDR3 is 14 residues long. Trimming shortened V by 6 bases and J by 1 base, and 7 bases separated the two germline ends. The germline CDR1 and CDR2 sequences are LNHDA and SQIVND (reference sequence). CDR3 protein: CASRVGSGANVLTF. Written as DNA, the CDR3 is TGTGCCAGTAGGGTCGGGTCTGGGGCCAACGTCCTGACTTTC. Full variable domain (outside the CDR3, taken from reference TRBV19 and TRBJ2-6): DGGITQSPKYLFRKEGQNVTLSCEQNLNHDAMYWYRQDPGQGLRLIYYSQIVNDFQKGDIAEGYSVSREKKESFPLTVTSAQKNPTAFYLCASRVGSGANVLTFGAGSRLTVL.

This clone was counted between two and nine times. The chain recombines TRBV2 with TRBJ1-1; D call uncertain. Germline V gene sequence: CDR1 SNHLY, CDR2 FYNNEI. This CDR3 spans 13 amino acids. V was shortened by 4 bases and J by 1 base, with 7 bases between the two germline ends. CDR3 sequence reads: CASSGERNTEAFF. In nucleotides, the CDR3 is TGTGCCAGCAGTGGGGAGAGGAACACTGAAGCTTTCTTT. Drawing the rest from reference TRBV2 and TRBJ1-1, the complete variable domain is EPEVTQTPSHQVTQMGQEVILRCVPISNHLYFYWYRQILGQKVEFLVSFYNNEISEKSEIFDDQFSVERPDGSNFTLKIRSTKLEDSAMYFCASSGERNTEAFFGQGTRLTVV.

The rearrangement uses TRBV29-1 and TRBJ2-2; tentatively, D is TRBD1 (5 bases). Trimming shortened V by 6 bases and J by 3 bases, and 11 bases separated the two germline ends. This CDR3 has 13 residues. CDR1 is SQVTM, CDR2 ANQGSEA, per germline. CDR3 protein: CSVRQTYTGELFF. CDR3 nucleotide sequence: TGCAGCGTCCGACAGACTTACACCGGGGAGCTGTTTTTT.

The chain joins TRBV7-3 to TRBJ2-1; TRBD2 might be the D (6 bases). CDR1 and CDR2 from the germline V gene are SGHTA and FQGTGA. V dropped 1 base and J dropped 10 bases, with 14 bases sitting between them. CDR3 size: 14 residues. The CDR3 region has the DNA TGTGCCAGCAGCTTAATTGGAGGGCGCGGGGAGCAGTTCTTC. It encodes CASSLIGGRGEQFF.

The J gene is TRBJ2-2, the V gene TRBV9; 10 positions match TRBD1. Germline V gene data show CDR1 as SGDLS and CDR2 as YYNGEE. CDR3 length: 16 residues. The V segment lost 4 bases and the J segment 3 bases; nucleotides outside the gene matches: 6. The CDR3 sequence: CASSPQGQGHTGELFF. The CDR3, as DNA: TGTGCCAGCAGCCCCCAGGGACAGGGGCACACCGGGGAGCTGTTTTTT. Filled out from reference TRBV9 and TRBJ2-2, the complete variable domain reads DSGVTQTPKHLITATGQRVTLRCSPRSGDLSVYWYQQSLDQGLQFLIQYYNGEERAKGNILERFSAQQFPDLHSELNLSSLELGDSALYFCASSPQGQGHTGELFFGEGSRLTVL.

V and J are TRBV14 and TRBJ2-1, with 7 nucleotides matching TRBD2. This CDR3 has 15 residues. CDR1 is SGHDN, CDR2 FVKESK, per germline. J was trimmed by 8 bases and V by 4 bases; bases with no gene match: 11. The CDR3 sequence: CASSPRLARRDEQFF. The CDR3 DNA reads TGTGCCAGCAGCCCGAGACTAGCCCGTCGGGATGAGCAGTTCTTC.

This clone was counted a few times. The gene calls are TRBV11-3 and TRBJ2-2; the D gene is possibly TRBD2 (6 bases). V was clipped by 5 bases and J by 6 bases, with 10 bases between them. This CDR3 region has 13 residues. Germline CDR1 and CDR2: SGHNT and YENEEA. Here the CDR3 reads CASSTLASGELFF. Here the CDR3 DNA reads TGTGCCAGCAGCACCCTAGCGTCCGGGGAGCTGTTTTTT.

This chain uses TRBV28 with TRBJ1-2; 7 positions agree with TRBD1. This CDR3 region has 15 residues. Looked up from germline, CDR1 is MDHEN and CDR2 is SYDVKM. Trimming at V came to 5 bases and at J to 4 bases, leaving 10 bases not matched to a gene. CDR3 in amino acids: CASSPPGGGSYGYTF. CDR3 sequence (DNA): TGTGCCAGCAGTCCGCCGGGAGGGGGCAGCTATGGCTACACCTTC.

The chain carries TRBV5-5 and TRBJ2-4; TRBD1 matches 10 bases. Unmatched junction bases numbered 7, after V lost 3 bases and J lost 7 bases. In germline, CDR1 is SGHKS, CDR2 YYEKEE (reference sequence). CDR3 length equals 15 residues. This CDR3 reads CASSSDPGQGNIQYF. Written as DNA, the CDR3 is TGTGCCAGCAGCTCAGACCCGGGACAGGGGAACATTCAGTACTTC.

The chain couples TRBV5-8 to TRBJ1-2, with 8 bases aligning to TRBD1. The germline gives CDR1 SGHTS, CDR2 YDEGEE. Trimming cost V 0 bases and J 7 bases; bases outside gene matches: 2. This CDR3 has 13 residues. DNA for the CDR3: TGTGCCAGCAGCTTGGCGACAGGGGTTGGCTACACCTTC. This codes for CASSLATGVGYTF.

This clone was seen just once. The V gene is TRBV21-1, the J gene TRBJ1-5; the tabulated D call, TRBD1, remains unverified against the DNA. TRBV21-1 is designated a pseudogene. The CDR3 contains 15 residues. The CDR3 reads CASSRGDRGGQPQHF. CDR3 nucleotide sequence: TGTGCCAGCAGCAGAGGGGACAGGGGAGGACAGCCCCAGCATTTT.

The J gene is TRBJ2-7, the V gene TRBV19, with D possibly being TRBD1 (8 bases). The CDR3 extends over 14 amino acids. Germline V gene lookup returns CDR1 LNHDA and CDR2 SQIVND (reference sequence). Trimming left V 5 bases short and J 2 bases short, with 13 bases between. The DNA of the CDR3 is TGTGCCAGTAGTGAACAGGGGGGGGCCTACGAGCAGTACTTC. Residues: CASSEQGGAYEQYF.

The chain links TRBV6-6 to TRBJ1-5, with no clear D. Germline lookup yields CDR1 MNHNY and CDR2 SVGAGI (reference sequence). CDR3 length: 13 residues. The ends were cut back, 6 bases at V and 7 bases at J, with 13 bases in the middle. The CDR3 bases are TGTGCCAGCAGACACCAGTACGGGCAGCCCCAGCATTTT. It codes for CASRHQYGQPQHF.

J is TRBJ1-1 and V is TRBV19; 8 bases fit TRBD1. Trimming at V came to 5 bases and at J to 5 bases, leaving 7 bases not matched to a gene. The germline V gene encodes CDR1 LNHDA and CDR2 SQIVND (reference sequence). CDR3 length: 14 amino acids. CDR3 DNA sequence: TGTGCCAGTAGTGTCTCCAGGGGGCGGACTGAAGCTTTCTTT. Its translation: CASSVSRGRTEAFF.

The chain employs TRBV30 and TRBJ1-1; D is perhaps TRBD1 (6 bases). Germline lookup yields CDR1 GTSNPN and CDR2 SVGIG (reference sequence). The ends were cut back, 1 base at V and 3 bases at J, with 9 bases in the middle. The CDR3 length is 13 residues. In DNA form, the CDR3 reads TGTGCCTGGAGTGAAGGGACACACACTGAAGCTTTCTTT. This translates into CAWSEGTHTEAFF. Based on the CDR3 plus reference TRBV30 and TRBJ1-1, the full variable domain is SQTIHQWPATLVQPVGSPLSLECTVEGTSNPNLYWYRQAAGRGLQLLFYSVGIGQISSEVPQNLSASRPQDRQFILSSKKLLLSDSGFYLCAWSEGTHTEAFFGQGTRLTVV.

The chain uses TRBV5-4 and TRBJ2-7; 7 nucleotides align to TRBD2. Per germline, CDR1 SGHNT and CDR2 YYREEE (reference sequence). The V gene end was trimmed by 5 bases and the J gene end by 5 bases; junction bases not matched to a gene: 7. The CDR3 extends over 13 amino acids. The CDR3 coding sequence is TGTGCCAGCAGGTCCGGGACTAAGCACGAGCAGTACTTC. Its protein product is CASRSGTKHEQYF.

The chain combines TRBV5-6 with TRBJ1-4, with TRBD1 matching 7 bases. CDR1 SGHDT and CDR2 YYEEEE come from the germline V gene. J was trimmed by 14 bases and V by 0 bases; bases with no gene match: 7. The CDR3 covers 13 residues. The CDR3 DNA sequence: TGTGCCAGCAGCTTGGGGACAGGTGGTTCCCTGTTTTTT. Residues: CASSLGTGGSLFF.

V usage is TRBV28 and J usage is TRBJ2-4; D not resolved. The germline V gene has CDR1 MDHEN and CDR2 SYDVKM. This CDR3 has 17 amino acids. V lost 3 bases and J 0 bases, leaving 15 bases between the germline ends. The CDR3 sequence: CASSFPVGSLAKNIQYF. CDR3 coding DNA: TGTGCCAGCAGTTTCCCTGTAGGTAGCCTAGCCAAAAACATTCAGTACTTC.

The gene calls are TRBV18 and TRBJ1-2; D uncertain. V was shortened by 0 bases and J by 2 bases, with 10 bases between the two germline ends. Germline V gene sequence: CDR1 KGHSH, CDR2 LQKENI. The CDR3 extends over 15 amino acids. The CDR3 is CASSPPGEVNYGYTF. CDR3 nucleotides: TGTGCCAGCTCACCACCGGGAGAAGTAAACTATGGCTACACCTTC. The full variable domain, rest sourced from reference TRBV18 and TRBJ1-2, is NAGVMQNPRHLVRRRGQEARLRCSPMKGHSHVYWYRQLPEEGLKFMVYLQKENIIDESGMPKERFSAEFPKEGPSILRIQQVVRGDSAAYFCASSPPGEVNYGYTFGSGTRLTVV.

This chain links TRBV5-1 with TRBJ1-1, with 7 nucleotides matching TRBD1. J was trimmed by 5 bases and V by 5 bases; bases with no gene match: 6. CDR3 size: 13 residues. Per germline, CDR1 SGHRS and CDR2 YFSETQ. The CDR3 sequence is CASRVTGSTEAFF. DNA of the CDR3: TGCGCCAGCAGGGTGACAGGGAGTACTGAAGCTTTCTTT. The full variable domain, its missing parts supplied by reference TRBV5-1 and TRBJ1-1, is KAGVTQTPRYLIKTRGQQVTLSCSPISGHRSVSWYQQTPGQGLQFLFEYFSETQRNKGNFPGRFSGRQFSNSRSEMNVSTLELGDSALYLCASRVTGSTEAFFGQGTRLTVV.

The chain combines TRBV18 with TRBJ2-1; weak D call: TRBD2 (5 bases). This CDR3 has 16 residues. V was shortened by 2 bases and J by 7 bases, with 18 bases between the two germline ends. The germline gives CDR1 KGHSH, CDR2 LQKENI. CDR3: CASSPFLGGLSNEQFF. The CDR3 DNA follows: TGTGCCAGCTCACCATTTCTGGGTGGACTGTCTAATGAGCAGTTCTTC.

This clone is large (0.1 to 1%) by share. The V call is TRBV27, the J call TRBJ1-6; D gene unclear. Germline CDR1 and CDR2: MNHEY and SMNVEV (reference sequence). The CDR3 runs 14 residues. Trimming left V 0 bases short and J 5 bases short, with 5 bases between. CDR3 region: CASSLSVHNSPLHF. The CDR3 bases are TGTGCCAGCAGTTTATCCGTCCATAATTCACCCCTCCACTTT.

This clone is termed large. At the DNA level, this CDR3 is encoded by other sequences in the same sample as well. The chain uses TRBV4-1 and TRBJ1-6; 8 bases fit TRBD1. With V trimmed by 8 bases and J by 10 bases, 16 bases remained unmatched. The CDR3 loop spans 16 amino acids. In germline, CDR1 is MGHRA, CDR2 YSYEKL. CDR3 sequence (DNA): TGCGCCAGCTCCCAGGGAGCTGGGACAGGAGTGTCACCCCTCCACTTT. It codes for CASSQGAGTGVSPLHF.

The rearrangement joins TRBV19 to TRBJ1-2; possibly TRBD1 for D (6 bases). Trimming took 3 bases from V and 6 from J, leaving 11 bases between them. CDR3 length: 13 residues. In germline, CDR1 is LNHDA, CDR2 SQIVND (reference sequence). The CDR3 sequence: CASSILGQNGYTF. The CDR3 region has the DNA TGTGCCAGTAGTATCCTCGGACAGAATGGCTACACCTTC.